The entry below describes one T cell receptor beta chain. These data belong to a study of blood T cell repertoires in COVID-19. Here immunoSEQ multiplex PCR was the method, and the copy in TCRdb shows in-frame clones only, minus some. The sample lists about 170,000 clones; approximately 82% were seen once. This CDR3 contains 15 residues. CDR1 LNHDA and CDR2 SQIVND come from the germline V gene (reference sequence). Trimming left V 3 bases short and J 3 bases short, with 14 bases between. Material: PBMCs or T cells enriched from blood (not recorded which). This chain connects TRBV19 to TRBJ1-1; perhaps TRBD1 as D (5 bases). The receptor was isolated from a woman aged 45 to 65 who had recovered from COVID-19. The CDR3 nucleotides are TGTGCCAGTAGTATCCTCCGGACAAGACACACTGAAGCTTTCTTT. Translated, it gives CASSILRTRHTEAFF. The whole variable domain, filled in from reference TRBV19 and TRBJ1-1, reads DGGITQSPKYLFRKEGQNVTLSCEQNLNHDAMYWYRQDPGQGLRLIYYSQIVNDFQKGDIAEGYSVSREKKESFPLTVTSAQKNPTAFYLCASSILRTRHTEAFFGQGTRLTVV.